The sequence of this TCR beta chain was determined in a study of control samples from healthy donors and cancer patients. Germline lookup yields CDR1 SGDLS and CDR2 YYNGEE. CDR3 length: 10 amino acids. Trimming took 3 bases from V and 5 from J, leaving 1 base between them. The method was immunoSEQ multiplex PCR; TCRdb's version includes in-frame clones alone and lacks a portion of them. The table records some 200,000 clones, just under 95% of them present only once. Sequenced input: blood. The chain uses TRBV9 and TRBJ2-3; D not resolved. This TCR was sampled from a man between 18 and 29 years old in good health. CDR3 coding DNA: TGTGCCAGCAGCGGAGATACGCAGTATTTT. Its protein product is CASSGDTQYF.